In its sample, the clone carrying this TCR beta chain was seen once. This CDR3 region has 20 residues. With 5 bases clipped from V and 0 bases from J, the junction kept 18 bases outside the gene matches. Germline V CDR1 and CDR2: MNHEY, SVGEGT. These data originate in a study of blood T cells in healthy people across ages. Isolation of PBMCs gave at least 6.5 million cells per sample. Primed by a sample-barcoded 5' primer and a J-beta primer mix, a second PCR proceeded for roughly 6 to 12 cycles. TCRdb passed the 5' RACE reads through MiXCR, listing each CDR3 protein once. The sample contains 1.4 million or so distinct CDR3 sequences, roughly two fifths of which appear only once.

Sequencing used blood. V gene TRBV6-2 or TRBV6-3 combines with J gene TRBJ1-5, with 8 bases lining up with TRBD1. This clonotype was obtained from a young woman in good health. In DNA, the CDR3 is TGTGCCAGCAGTCTCGAGACAGGGGATTTCTGGGGCTATAGCAATCAGCCCCAGCATTTT. As protein: CASSLETGDFWGYSNQPQHF.